Presented here are 12 T cell receptor beta chains from one specimen sequenced in a study of shared clonotypes between healthy human individuals. Here immunoSEQ multiplex PCR was the method, and the copy in TCRdb shows in-frame clones only, minus some. The table records some 2.1 million clones, approximately 94% of them present only once. In the naive CD8 group, cells lacked CD45RO and were positively selected for CCR7, so terminally differentiated effector memory CD45RA+ cells were left out. The sample comprised naive CD8+ T cells sorted from blood. These receptors all stem from a man aged 18 to 29 in good health.

The chain couples TRBV29-1 to TRBJ2-1, with 9 bases identical to TRBD1. Trimming at V came to 7 bases and at J to 6 bases, leaving 7 bases not matched to a gene. The CDR3 has 13 residues. Germline V lookup: CDR1 SQVTM, CDR2 ANQGSEA. CDR3 DNA sequence: TGCAGCGGAACCGGGACAGGGTCCAATGAGCAGTTCTTC. The encoded protein is CSGTGTGSNEQFF.

The genes are TRBV27 and TRBJ1-2; TRBD1 matches 8 bases. Per germline, CDR1 MNHEY and CDR2 SMNVEV (reference sequence). Trimming removed 4 bases from V and 8 bases from J; junction bases left unmatched: 6. CDR3 size: 13 residues. CDR3 in DNA: TGTGCCAGCAGTTCCCACAGGGGGGACGGCTACACCTTC. It translates to CASSSHRGDGYTF.

The chain employs TRBV5-6 and TRBJ2-5, with 11 bases that match TRBD2. V dropped 5 bases and J dropped 5; count of bases not matched to a gene: 5. Per the germline V gene, CDR1 is SGHDT and CDR2 is YYEEEE. This CDR3 contains 14 residues. The CDR3 region is CASSLLAGAETQYF. For the CDR3, the DNA is TGTGCCAGCAGTCTACTAGCGGGAGCGGAGACCCAGTACTTC.

Here the CDR3 DNA reads TGTGCCAGCAGTCTGGTGGAGGACACCGGGGAGCTGTTTTTT. It is translated as CASSLVEDTGELFF. V usage is TRBV7-9 and J usage is TRBJ2-2; perhaps TRBD2 as D (5 bases). Trimming took 6 bases from V and 3 from J, leaving 11 bases between them. CDR1 is SEHNR and CDR2 is FQNEAQ in the germline V gene (reference sequence). The CDR3 runs to 14 residues. Complete variable domain (other parts from reference TRBV7-9 and TRBJ2-2): DTGVSQNPRHKITKRGQNVTFRCDPISEHNRLYWYRQTLGQGPEFLTYFQNEAQLEKSRLLSDRFSAERPKGSFSTLEIQRTEQGDSAMYLCASSLVEDTGELFFGEGSRLTVL.

V and J are TRBV5-1 and TRBJ2-7; 11 nucleotides match TRBD2. CDR1 is SGHRS and CDR2 is YFSETQ in the germline V gene. The ends lost 5 bases at V and 4 bases at J; junction bases unmatched: 20. The CDR3 is 19 amino acids. The CDR3 DNA reads TGCGCCAGCAGGACCCCGACGGGACTAGCGGCCCTGAGGACGTACGAGCAGTACTTC. Translation: CASRTPTGLAALRTYEQYF.

This rearrangement joins TRBV9 to TRBJ2-1; 11 positions match TRBD2. Germline V CDR1 and CDR2: SGDLS, YYNGEE. The CDR3 extends over 16 amino acids. J lost 5 bases, V lost 3 bases, and 7 bases had no gene match. CDR3 in DNA: TGTGCCAGCAGCGCCCCTACTAGCGGGGGTGACAATGAGCAGTTCTTC. Its translation is CASSAPTSGGDNEQFF.

The chain carries TRBV13 and TRBJ1-1; D is possibly TRBD1 (5 bases). V was clipped by 2 bases and J by 0 bases, with 10 bases between them. Per the germline V gene, CDR1 is PRHDT and CDR2 is FYEKMQ (reference sequence). CDR3 length: 15 residues. The CDR3 coding sequence is TGTGCCAGCAGCTTACGAGGGGAGATGAACACTGAAGCTTTCTTT. Translation gives CASSLRGEMNTEAFF.

This clone was seen only once. The J gene is TRBJ2-1, the V gene TRBV5-4, with 13 bases lining up with TRBD2. Germline CDR1 and CDR2: SGHNT and YYREEE (reference sequence). The CDR3 runs 15 residues. V was pared by 4 bases and J by 10 bases, with 8 bases of the junction left unmatched. The CDR3 DNA follows: TGTGCCAGCAGCCACGGGACTAGCGGGGAGGAAGAGCAGTTCTTC. This codes for CASSHGTSGEEEQFF.

The table lists this clone with a count of one. The chain couples TRBV28 to TRBJ2-7, with D hard to call. V was trimmed by 0 bases and J by 3 bases, leaving 15 bases between them. This CDR3 contains 16 residues. Germline CDR1 MDHEN, CDR2 SYDVKM. DNA of the CDR3: TGTGCCAGCAGTTTATGGAATTGGGGTGAGGTCTACGAGCAGTACTTC. It codes for CASSLWNWGEVYEQYF. The full variable domain, with the rest looked up from reference TRBV28 and TRBJ2-7, is DVKVTQSSRYLVKRTGEKVFLECVQDMDHENMFWYRQDPGLGLRLIYFSYDVKMKEKGDIPEGYSVSREKKERFSLILESASTNQTSMYLCASSLWNWGEVYEQYFGPGTRLTVT.

The gene calls are TRBV19 and TRBJ2-1, with no clear D. Between the trimmed V and J ends, which lost 6 bases and 12 bases, there was a span of 15 bases. Per the germline V gene, CDR1 is LNHDA and CDR2 is SQIVND (reference sequence). This CDR3 spans 12 amino acids. Written as DNA, the CDR3 is TGTGCCAGTAGGGCCTGGGGATTAGGGCAGTTCTTC. Translated: CASRAWGLGQFF.

This chain links TRBV6-6 with TRBJ2-7; 8 bases line up with TRBD2. The V gene's germline CDR1 is MNHNY and CDR2 SVGAGI (reference sequence). Trimming cost V 2 bases and J 0 bases; bases outside gene matches: 6. CDR3 size: 16 residues. Here the CDR3 reads CASSYEIAGSSYEQYF. The DNA of the CDR3 is TGTGCCAGCAGTTACGAGATAGCGGGAAGCTCCTACGAGCAGTACTTC.

V usage is TRBV2 and J usage is TRBJ2-7; a possible D gene is TRBD1 (7 bases). The CDR3 is 15 amino acids. The V end lost 6 bases, the J end lost 2 bases, and 17 bases lay between the germline ends. The germline V gene has CDR1 SNHLY and CDR2 FYNNEI. CDR3 sequence: CASSQGGWVTYEQYF. CDR3 nucleotide sequence: TGTGCCAGCAGCCAGGGGGGCTGGGTAACCTACGAGCAGTACTTC.